This T cell receptor beta chain stems from a study of blood T cell repertoires in COVID-19. Across the whole study: COVID-19 samples, acute and convalescent, were from the United States, Italy and Spain. Sample material is recorded as cDNA or gDNA derived from T cells, B-cell-depleted T cells, or PBMCs.

There are 11 residues in the CDR3. CDR1 and CDR2 from the germline V gene are SGHTA and FQGNSA. The V end was cut by 7 bases, the J end by 12 bases, with 13 bases between. Original processing notes: Amplification of reference gene primers provided the estimated nucleated cell counts. Assay used: immunoSEQ multiplex PCR; TCRdb lists only in-frame clones, some missing. Clone size and the V and J calls come from that table; the DNA yielded D and trimming. There are 200,000 or so clones in the sample; about 90% occur only once, and roughly 2.6% lies in the top ten. The chain combines TRBV7-2 with TRBJ2-1, with D hard to call. The clonotype comes from a woman aged 60-75 years with acute or convalescent COVID-19. Sequenced input: peripheral blood. CDR3 amino acids: CASTTPGTQFF. DNA of the CDR3: TGTGCCAGCACTACCCCGGGTACGCAGTTCTTC.